This T cell receptor beta chain was profiled in a study of blood T cell repertoires in COVID-19. Study context: Samples came from the United States, Italy and Spain, spanning acute and convalescent COVID-19. Sample material is recorded as cDNA or gDNA derived from T cells, B-cell-depleted T cells, or PBMCs.

V lost 5 bases to trimming and J lost 4 bases; unmatched junction nucleotides: 5. This CDR3 comprises 14 residues. Germline loops: CDR1 SEHNR, CDR2 FQNEAQ (reference sequence). Produced via immunoSEQ multiplex PCR; TCRdb's table is partial and in-frame only. The sample carries 250,000 to 350,000 clones, around 88% recorded once. The chain couples TRBV7-9 to TRBJ1-5; TRBD1 aligns across 7 bases. The TCR originated in a woman in her thirties who had recovered from COVID-19. Sequenced input: peripheral blood. The CDR3 loop reads CASSHTGDNQPQHF. The CDR3, as DNA: TGTGCCAGCAGCCATACAGGGGATAATCAGCCCCAGCATTTT.